These 21 T cell receptor beta chains were all obtained from the same sample, sequenced in a study of tumor-infiltrating lymphocytes in localized non-small cell lung cancer. Sequenced by immunoSEQ multiplex PCR; TCRdb stores in-frame clones only, minus some. The sample yields 7,000 or so clones, approximately 75% seen once. Sequenced input: lung tumor tissue. All receptors derive from a human donor with non-small cell lung cancer.

This clone was seen a handful of times. The V gene is TRBV7-2, the J gene TRBJ1-5, with 9 bases lining up with TRBD1. The CDR3 sequence is 15 residues long. The trim removed 2 bases at V and 2 bases at J, leaving 1 base unmatched. Germline V gives CDR1 SGHTA, CDR2 FQGNSA. DNA of the CDR3: TGTGCCAGCAGCTTAAGACAGGGGGGCAATCAGCCCCAGCATTTT. This codes for CASSLRQGGNQPQHF.

The V and J genes are TRBV29-1 and TRBJ2-2; TRBD2 matches at 12 bases. The V gene end was trimmed by 0 bases and the J gene end by 5 bases; junction bases not matched to a gene: 10. Germline CDR1 and CDR2: SQVTM and ANQGSEA. This CDR3 has 18 amino acids. The CDR3 DNA sequence: TGCAGCGTTGAAGAAACTAGCGGGGGGATACTGGGGACCGGGGAGCTGTTTTTT. It yields the protein CSVEETSGGILGTGELFF.

The chain is built from TRBV29-1 and TRBJ1-4, with 9 bases aligning to TRBD1. Germline CDR1 reads SQVTM; CDR2 reads ANQGSEA. The CDR3 runs 14 residues. Trimming at V came to 7 bases and at J to 8 bases, leaving 11 bases not matched to a gene. CDR3 in amino acids: CSALGQGLREKLFF. The CDR3 nucleotides are TGCAGCGCACTCGGACAGGGGTTGAGGGAAAAACTGTTTTTT.

This clone rates as medium-sized. One end of the junction is discordant with germline, which a read error may explain. The V and J genes are TRBV2 and TRBJ2-2, with 10 bases matching TRBD2. The germline V gene has CDR1 SNHLY and CDR2 FYNNEI. The CDR3 is 11 residues long. CDR3 protein: CASRSGGEVFF. CDR3 DNA: TGTGCCAGCAGGAGCGGGGGGGAGGTGTTTTTT.

The rearrangement uses TRBV7-9 and TRBJ2-3, with TRBD1 identical over 7 bases. CDR3 length: 18 residues. J lost 4 bases, V lost 5 bases, and 18 bases had no gene match. In germline, CDR1 is SEHNR, CDR2 FQNEAQ (reference sequence). CDR3 sequence: CASSLNIGGKDVADTQYF. CDR3 nucleotide sequence: TGTGCCAGCAGCCTTAATATAGGGGGCAAGGACGTAGCAGATACGCAGTATTTT.

V and J are TRBV7-2 and TRBJ2-3, with TRBD1 identical over 8 bases. V trimming: 3 bases; J trimming: 0 bases; junction bases outside the gene matches: 2. This CDR3 comprises 15 residues. The germline V gene has CDR1 SGHTA and CDR2 FQGNSA. CDR3 residues: CASSFDRGSTDTQYF. CDR3 coding DNA: TGTGCCAGCAGCTTCGACAGGGGCAGCACAGATACGCAGTATTTT. The variable domain in full, with the rest retrieved from reference TRBV7-2 and TRBJ2-3, is GAGVSQSPSNKVTEKGKDVELRCDPISGHTALYWYRQSLGQGLEFLIYFQGNSAPDKSGLPSDRFSAERTGGSVSTLTIQRTQQEDSAVYLCASSFDRGSTDTQYFGPGTRLTVL.

The V call is TRBV19, the J call TRBJ1-2; no definite D call. The CDR3 sequence is 12 residues long. Deletions cut 6 bases from V and 3 bases from J, with 8 bases between. In germline, CDR1 is LNHDA, CDR2 SQIVND (reference sequence). This chain's CDR3 is CASSTEYYGYTF. CDR3 DNA: TGTGCCAGTAGCACAGAGTACTATGGCTACACCTTC.

This clone occurred a few times. The chain combines TRBV11-2 with TRBJ2-5; perhaps TRBD2 as D (7 bases). V was trimmed by 6 bases and J by 5 bases, leaving 19 bases between them. Looked up from germline, CDR1 is SGHAT and CDR2 is FQNNGV. The CDR3 has 15 amino acids. The CDR3 loop reads CASRKGGAAEETQYF. CDR3 coding DNA: TGTGCCAGCAGGAAGGGGGGGGCAGCTGAGGAGACCCAGTACTTC.

The chain combines TRBV4-2 with TRBJ2-3, with D maybe TRBD2 (6 bases). Germline CDR1 LGHNA, CDR2 YNFKEQ. This CDR3 spans 14 amino acids. Between the trimmed V and J ends, which lost 3 bases and 13 bases, there was a span of 20 bases. The CDR3 sequence: CASSQPSGDRLEYF. The CDR3 DNA follows: TGTGCCAGCAGCCAGCCCTCGGGGGACCGCTTAGAGTATTTT.

This sequence joins TRBV19 and TRBJ1-1; TRBD1 matches at 7 bases. From germline, CDR1 is LNHDA and CDR2 SQIVND (reference sequence). V lost 4 bases, J lost 3 bases, and 2 bases stayed unmatched. This CDR3 is 13 amino acids long. CDR3 in DNA: TGTGCCAGTAGTAATACAGGGGACACTGAAGCTTTCTTT. Protein product: CASSNTGDTEAFF.

Note on this clone: At one boundary the junction diverges from the germline segment, which might be a read error. The chain recombines TRBV28 with TRBJ1-2; D is possibly TRBD1 (6 bases). This CDR3 spans 11 amino acids. From germline, CDR1 is MDHEN and CDR2 SYDVKM. The CDR3 is CASSLLGQKLF. In nucleotides, the CDR3 is TGTGCCAGCAGTTTGCTAGGACAGAAGTTGTTC.

The J gene is TRBJ2-7, the V gene TRBV4-1; tentative D call: TRBD2 (5 bases). CDR3 length equals 15 residues. Germline V gene sequence: CDR1 MGHRA, CDR2 YSYEKL. V lost 1 base, J lost 2 bases, and 12 bases lay in between. Written as DNA, the CDR3 is TGCGCCAGCAGCCAAGGAATAGCGCCCACCTACGAGCAGTACTTC. As protein: CASSQGIAPTYEQYF.

J is TRBJ2-1 and V is TRBV6-5; perhaps TRBD2 as D (5 bases). The germline gives CDR1 MNHEY, CDR2 SVGAGI. The CDR3 has 15 amino acids. With 2 bases removed from V and 8 bases from J, the gap between germline ends came to 16 bases. CDR3 residues: CASSYLWTGGHEQFF. CDR3 DNA: TGTGCCAGCAGTTACCTCTGGACTGGAGGCCATGAGCAGTTCTTC.

The chain joins TRBV19 to TRBJ2-2, with a weak D call TRBD1 (5 bases). V was clipped by 5 bases and J by 2 bases, with 9 bases between them. Germline lookup yields CDR1 LNHDA and CDR2 SQIVND (reference sequence). This CDR3 comprises 14 residues. CDR3 in DNA: TGTGCCAGTAGTGGGCAGGGCAACACCGGGGAGCTGTTTTTT. It yields the protein CASSGQGNTGELFF. The full variable domain, completed using reference TRBV19 and TRBJ2-2, is DGGITQSPKYLFRKEGQNVTLSCEQNLNHDAMYWYRQDPGQGLRLIYYSQIVNDFQKGDIAEGYSVSREKKESFPLTVTSAQKNPTAFYLCASSGQGNTGELFFGEGSRLTVL.

This clone occurred a few times. This chain uses TRBV4-3 with TRBJ2-7, with 8 nucleotides matching TRBD1. Trimming cost V 4 bases and J 3 bases; bases outside gene matches: 8. CDR1 is LGHNA and CDR2 is YSLEER in the germline V gene. There are 15 residues in the CDR3. Here the CDR3 reads CASSRDDRGLYEQYF. CDR3 bases: TGCGCCAGCAGCCGGGACGACAGGGGACTCTACGAGCAGTACTTC.

This clone was seen just once. The gene calls are TRBV4-1 and TRBJ1-2; D uncertain. CDR3 length equals 13 residues. The V end lost 0 bases, the J end lost 6 bases, and 8 bases lay between the germline ends. Germline CDR1 is MGHRA and CDR2 is YSYEKL. DNA of the CDR3: TGCGCCAGCAGCCAAGATAGTTGGAATGGCTACACCTTC. It is translated as CASSQDSWNGYTF.

The chain uses TRBV6-5 and TRBJ1-2, with 7 positions matching TRBD1. Germline lookup yields CDR1 MNHEY and CDR2 SVGAGI. The length of the CDR3 is 15 residues. V lost 4 bases, J lost 3 bases, and 8 bases stayed unmatched. The CDR3 DNA reads TGTGCCAGCAGTTCCATCGAAGGGGGCTACTATGGCTACACCTTC. Protein sequence: CASSSIEGGYYGYTF.

The chain uses TRBV11-2 and TRBJ2-5; the D call may be TRBD1 or TRBD2 (5 bases each). V lost 7 bases and J lost 3, with 18 bases in between. The CDR3 runs to 15 residues. Germline V gene sequence: CDR1 SGHAT, CDR2 FQNNGV. CDR3 nucleotides: TGTGCCAGCACCCACGCGAACGGGGACGAAGAGACCCAGTACTTC. Encoded protein: CASTHANGDEETQYF. The variable domain in full, completed from reference TRBV11-2 and TRBJ2-5, reads EAGVAQSPRYKIIEKRQSVAFWCNPISGHATLYWYQQILGQGPKLLIQFQNNGVVDDSQLPKDRFSAERLKGVDSTLKIQPAKLEDSAVYLCASTHANGDEETQYFGPGTRLLVL.

The V gene is TRBV5-4, the J gene TRBJ1-1, with D possibly being TRBD1 (5 bases). Germline V lookup: CDR1 SGHNT, CDR2 YYREEE (reference sequence). The CDR3 runs 14 residues. V shed 4 bases and J shed 3 bases, with 13 bases lying between them. CDR3 amino acids: CASSQRVGDTEAFF. As DNA, the CDR3 is TGTGCCAGCAGCCAAAGGGTAGGGGACACTGAAGCTTTCTTT.

The chain is built from TRBV10-2 and TRBJ2-5; either TRBD1 or TRBD2 may fit D (6 bases each). With 5 bases removed from V and 11 bases from J, the gap between germline ends came to 21 bases. Germline V gene data show CDR1 as WSHSY and CDR2 as SAAADI. The CDR3 has 14 amino acids. The chain's CDR3 is CASSWGAGSSEQYF. The CDR3 DNA is TGCGCCAGCAGTTGGGGGGCAGGGAGTTCGGAGCAGTACTTC.

Details on this clone: Other DNA sequences of this sample code for an identical CDR3. The chain carries TRBV5-1 and TRBJ2-3; D gene uncertain. The V and J ends lost 4 bases and 6 bases respectively, with 9 bases between them. The CDR3 contains 12 residues. CDR1 SGHRS and CDR2 YFSETQ come from the germline V gene. The CDR3 sequence: CASSPPADTQYF. CDR3 in DNA: TGCGCCAGCAGCCCCCCGGCGGATACGCAGTATTTT. Combining the CDR3 with reference TRBV5-1 and TRBJ2-3 gives the whole variable domain KAGVTQTPRYLIKTRGQQVTLSCSPISGHRSVSWYQQTPGQGLQFLFEYFSETQRNKGNFPGRFSGRQFSNSRSEMNVSTLELGDSALYLCASSPPADTQYFGPGTRLTVL.